This T cell receptor (beta chain) was captured by sequencing in a study of tumour-infiltrating T cells in Burkitt lymphoma (dated by TCRdb to 2020 to 2021). Regarding the complete study: All epidemiological subtypes of Burkitt lymphoma were represented among the approximately 82 patients who made up the cohort. When TCR repertoire data were correlated with clinical outcome, productive clonality turned out to predict both overall and progression-free survival, independent of established prognosticators, age at diagnosis among them.

This clone has more than one count but fewer than ten. There is no known antigen for this receptor. Base qualities are not provided; no much larger clone lies one nucleotide away. Library construction relied on the immunoSEQ multiplex PCR assay. What TCRdb holds here is the immuneACCESS table cut down to in-frame rearrangements. Part of the clones is not present; checked against another copy, under half of the missing clones reflect an unresolved V gene, and the others are unexplained. This sample has approximately 46,000 clones in its table, and less than 35% of those were observed once. Around 3% of the sample is in the top ten clones. Here is what the overall study found, with its caveats: Several public clonotypes were found to be shared across numerous Burkitt lymphoma patients, which suggests a shared tumour neoantigen selection that is absent from diffuse large B-cell lymphoma.

The CDR3 numbers 14 residues from cysteine through phenylalanine. Here the CDR3 DNA is all that survives: 42 bases in frame from base 1. Cut back by 5 bases and 0 bases, the V and J ends lie 9 bases apart. The CDR1 and CDR2 encoded by the germline V gene are SNHLY and FYNNEI. This receptor was taken from a human donor with Burkitt lymphoma. The chain is encoded by TRBV2 joined to TRBJ2-3, with no reliable assignment of the D segment. The sequenced sample consisted of tumor tissue. The CDR3 sequence is CASSTVPSTDTQYF. Read as DNA, the sequence is TGTGCCAGCAGTACGGTACCTAGCACAGATACGCAGTATTTT.